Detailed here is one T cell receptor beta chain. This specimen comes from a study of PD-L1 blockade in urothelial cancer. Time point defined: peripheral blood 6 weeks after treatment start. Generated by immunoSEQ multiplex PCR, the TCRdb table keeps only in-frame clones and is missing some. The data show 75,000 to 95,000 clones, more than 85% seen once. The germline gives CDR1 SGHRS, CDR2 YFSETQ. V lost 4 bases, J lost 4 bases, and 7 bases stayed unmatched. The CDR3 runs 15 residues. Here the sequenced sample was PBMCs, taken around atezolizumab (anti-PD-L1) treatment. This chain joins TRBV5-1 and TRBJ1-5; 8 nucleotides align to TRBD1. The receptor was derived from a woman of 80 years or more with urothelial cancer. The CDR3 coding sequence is TGCGCCAGCAGCCTCCGGACAGGGCCTAATCAGCCCCAGCATTTT. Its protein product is CASSLRTGPNQPQHF.